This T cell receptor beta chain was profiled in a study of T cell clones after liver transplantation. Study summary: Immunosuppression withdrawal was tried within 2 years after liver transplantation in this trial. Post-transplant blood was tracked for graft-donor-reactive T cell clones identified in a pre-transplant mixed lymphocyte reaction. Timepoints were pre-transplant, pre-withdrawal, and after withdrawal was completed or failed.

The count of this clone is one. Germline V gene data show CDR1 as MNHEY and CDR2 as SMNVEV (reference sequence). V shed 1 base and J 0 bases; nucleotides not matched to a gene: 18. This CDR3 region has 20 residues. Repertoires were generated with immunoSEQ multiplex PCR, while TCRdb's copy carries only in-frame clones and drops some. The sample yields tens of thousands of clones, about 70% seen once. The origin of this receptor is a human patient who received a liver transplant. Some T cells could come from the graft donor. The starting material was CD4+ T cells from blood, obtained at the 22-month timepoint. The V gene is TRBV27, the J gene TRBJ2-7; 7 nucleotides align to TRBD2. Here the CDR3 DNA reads TGTGCCAGCAGTTTATGGGCCTCAATTGTGGGGGGGGATAACTCCTACGAGCAGTACTTC. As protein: CASSLWASIVGGDNSYEQYF.